Each of the 3 T cell receptor beta chains below was sequenced from the same sample in a study of blood T cell repertoires in COVID-19. Profiling relied on immunoSEQ multiplex PCR, and the TCRdb table lists in-frame clones only, not all of them. The sample consists of 390,000 or so clones, about four fifths of them appearing once. Sequencing was carried out using PBMCs or T cells enriched from blood (not recorded which). The origin of the receptors is a woman aged 45-60 years who had recovered from COVID-19.

V gene TRBV19 combines with J gene TRBJ2-2; 8 nucleotides align to TRBD1. The germline V gene encodes CDR1 LNHDA and CDR2 SQIVND (reference sequence). The V and J ends lost 4 bases and 0 bases, in that order; junction bases with no gene match: 16. The CDR3 length is 20 residues. The CDR3 sequence is CASSSPRGRGPPTNTGELFF. The CDR3 DNA reads TGTGCCAGTAGTAGCCCCCGGGGCAGGGGGCCGCCGACGAACACCGGGGAGCTGTTTTTT.

The chain couples TRBV6-5 to TRBJ1-2, with D possibly matching TRBD1 (5 bases). This CDR3 contains 14 residues. CDR1 is MNHEY, CDR2 SVGAGI, per germline. Trimming removed 5 bases from V and 6 bases from J, with 16 bases in between. CDR3 coding DNA: TGTGCCAGCAGTCGTACGGGGGGGATAGATGGCTACACCTTC. This translates into CASSRTGGIDGYTF.

The genes are TRBV3-1 (or the pseudogene TRBV3-2) and TRBJ1-1; D call uncertain. CDR3 length equals 15 residues. The germline gives CDR1 LGHDT, CDR2 YNNKEL (reference sequence). Trimming shortened V by 4 bases and J by 1 base, and 13 bases separated the two germline ends. CDR3 loop: CASSPNTRSNTEAFF. In DNA form, the CDR3 reads TGTGCCAGCAGCCCGAACACCCGATCGAACACTGAAGCTTTCTTT.